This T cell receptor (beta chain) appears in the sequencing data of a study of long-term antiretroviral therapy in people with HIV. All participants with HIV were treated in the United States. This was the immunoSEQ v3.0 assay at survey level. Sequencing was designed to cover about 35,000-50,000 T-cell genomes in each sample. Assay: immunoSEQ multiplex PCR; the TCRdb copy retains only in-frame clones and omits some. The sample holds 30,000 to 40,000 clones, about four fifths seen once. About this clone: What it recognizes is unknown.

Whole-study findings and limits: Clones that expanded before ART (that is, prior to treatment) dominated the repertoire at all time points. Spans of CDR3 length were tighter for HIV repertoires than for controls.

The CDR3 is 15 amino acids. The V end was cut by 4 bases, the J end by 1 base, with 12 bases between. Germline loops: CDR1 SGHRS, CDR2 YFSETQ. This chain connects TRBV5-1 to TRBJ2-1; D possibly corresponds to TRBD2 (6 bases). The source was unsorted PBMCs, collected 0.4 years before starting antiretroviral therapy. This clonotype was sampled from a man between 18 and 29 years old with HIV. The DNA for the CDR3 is TGCGCCAGCAGCCCGGGACTGGAATCCTACAATGAGCAGTTCTTC. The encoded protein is CASSPGLESYNEQFF.